Listed below are T cell receptor beta chains from one sample, sequenced in a study of T-cell memory formation after mild COVID-19. TCRdb independently ran MiXCR on the 5' RACE reads; one entry per CDR3 protein. Among 190,000 or so distinct CDR3 sequences listed, under 12% were seen once. Sample: PBMCs or a T cell subset sorted from them (not recorded which). Receptors originate from a man younger than 35 who had mild COVID-19 (a few samples of this study predate the infection). Cell type and time point are not known. Both conserved end residues are part of each CDR3. D genes are given only for firm matches. Expanded clones get a size class; other rows say once, few or many, or leave the size out.

abundance: .
d_gene: .
v_gene: TRBV7-9
j_gene: TRBJ1-5
CDR3aa: CASSFGPREQPQHF
CDR3nt: TGTGCCAGCAGCTTCGGGCCACGCGAACAGCCCCAGCATTTT

abundance: few
d_gene: .
v_gene: TRBV7-2
j_gene: TRBJ2-1
CDR3aa: CASSLIGLSNEQFF
CDR3nt: TGTGCCAGCAGCTTGATCGGGCTATCAAATGAGCAGTTCTTC

abundance: many
d_gene: TRBD2
v_gene: TRBV6-5
j_gene: TRBJ2-3
CDR3aa: CASSWGGGGSPTADTQYF
CDR3nt: TGTGCCAGCAGTTGGGGAGGCGGGGGGTCACCTACGGCGGATACGCAGTATTTT

abundance: few
d_gene: .
v_gene: TRBV4-3
j_gene: TRBJ1-5
CDR3aa: CASSHRIWDQPQHF
CDR3nt: TGCGCCAGCAGCCACCGGATATGGGATCAGCCCCAGCATTTT

abundance: few
d_gene: .
v_gene: TRBV5-1
j_gene: TRBJ1-1
CDR3aa: CATNTGGNTEAFF
CDR3nt: TGCGCCACCAACACCGGGGGGAACACTGAAGCTTTCTTT

abundance: few
d_gene: .
v_gene: TRBV5-5
j_gene: TRBJ2-7
CDR3aa: CASSSYEYEQYF
CDR3nt: TGTGCCAGCAGCTCTTACGAGTACGAGCAGTACTTC

abundance: few
d_gene: TRBD1
v_gene: TRBV29-1
j_gene: TRBJ1-1
CDR3aa: CSVEVRGQPYTEAFF
CDR3nt: TGCAGCGTTGAAGTAAGGGGACAGCCATACACTGAAGCTTTCTTT

abundance: .
d_gene: .
v_gene: TRBV10-3
j_gene: TRBJ2-3
CDR3aa: CAISTGHTQYF
CDR3nt: TGTGCCATCAGCACGGGACATACGCAGTATTTT

abundance: few
d_gene: .
v_gene: TRBV5-1
j_gene: TRBJ2-7
CDR3aa: CASSVRDRDHEQYF
CDR3nt: TGCGCCAGCAGCGTACGGGACCGCGACCACGAGCAGTACTTC

abundance: few
d_gene: .
v_gene: TRBV7-2
j_gene: TRBJ1-3
CDR3aa: CASSANPPRSGNTIYF
CDR3nt: TGTGCCAGCAGCGCCAACCCCCCTCGGTCAGGAAACACCATATATTTT